The 27 T cell receptor beta chains below were found in one sample sequenced in a study of molecular identifiers for immune sequencing clone quantification. TCRdb re-analysed the PCR reads in MiXCR, keeping a single row per CDR3 protein. The sample lists about 510,000 distinct CDR3 sequences; around 25% were seen once. Source material: naive CD8+ T cells from blood, with Jurkat cell RNA spiked in. Regarding subset: FACS-sorted CD8+CD4-CCR7+CD45RA+ naive T cells. The receptors here all came from a human donor in good health. Some libraries in this study had Jurkat cell RNA spiked in.

At least ten counts were recorded for this clonotype. The V gene is TRBV5-6, the J gene TRBJ2-3; 7 bases map to TRBD1. Germline CDR1 SGHDT, CDR2 YYEEEE. The V segment lost 0 bases and the J segment 2 bases; nucleotides outside the gene matches: 9. The CDR3 totals 17 residues. For the CDR3, the DNA is TGTGCCAGCAGCTTGGGCCGGGACAGCGAATACACAGATACGCAGTATTTT. This gives the protein CASSLGRDSEYTDTQYF.

Many counts were recorded for this clonotype. V and J are TRBV6-5 and TRBJ2-6; 8 nucleotides match TRBD1. CDR3 length equals 18 residues. Germline CDR1 reads MNHEY; CDR2 reads SVGAGI. V was pared by 6 bases and J by 0 bases, with 10 bases of the junction left unmatched. Here the CDR3 reads CASRQTGDAYSGANVLTF. The CDR3 region has the DNA TGTGCCAGCAGACAGACAGGGGACGCCTACTCTGGGGCCAACGTCCTGACTTTC.

There are a few counts of this clonotype. This sequence joins TRBV4-1 and TRBJ1-1; D gene uncertain. Trimming left V 3 bases short and J 8 bases short, with 13 bases between. The CDR3 is made up of 13 amino acids. The germline V gene has CDR1 MGHRA and CDR2 YSYEKL. CDR3 coding DNA: TGCGCCAGCAGCCAGATCTCCGGGGAAGAAGCTTTCTTT. It translates to CASSQISGEEAFF.

This clonotype was detected only a few times. J is TRBJ2-1 and V is TRBV29-1; TRBD2 agrees at 9 bases. Trimming cost V 4 bases and J 2 bases; bases outside gene matches: 0. The germline V gene has CDR1 SQVTM and CDR2 ANQGSEA. The CDR3 has 13 residues. CDR3 region: CSVVAGAYNEQFF. CDR3 DNA: TGCAGCGTTGTAGCGGGGGCCTACAATGAGCAGTTCTTC.

This chain links TRBV27 with TRBJ2-2, with 7 bases identical to TRBD1. Germline V gives CDR1 MNHEY, CDR2 SMNVEV (reference sequence). The V and J ends lost 8 bases and 6 bases, in that order; junction bases with no gene match: 9. The CDR3 extends over 14 amino acids. In nucleotides, the CDR3 is TGTGCCAGCCGACCCACAGGGGCTCCCGGGGAGCTGTTTTTT. Protein: CASRPTGAPGELFF.

The sample holds a few counts of this clonotype. V and J are TRBV6-5 and TRBJ2-7; D possibly matches TRBD1 or TRBD2 (5 bases each). Germline assignment: CDR1 MNHEY and CDR2 SVGAGI. The ends were cut back, 0 bases at V and 7 bases at J, with 13 bases in the middle. This CDR3 region has 14 residues. CDR3 in DNA: TGTGCCAGCAGTTACTCAGGGGTTGGGAGTGAGCAGTACTTC. Translation: CASSYSGVGSEQYF.

As concerns this clonotype: A much more abundant neighbour one base away suggests this may be a read error. The gene calls are TRBV20-1 and TRBJ2-7, with 11 bases that match TRBD2. The V gene end was trimmed by 0 bases and the J gene end by 2 bases; junction bases not matched to a gene: 9. The CDR3 sequence is 17 residues long. In germline, CDR1 is DFQATT, CDR2 SNEGSKA (reference sequence). CDR3 nucleotides: TGCAGTGCTAGAGAGAAATCAGGGACTAGCGGTACCTACGAGCAGTACTTC. Translation gives CSAREKSGTSGTYEQYF.

Worth noting for this clonotype: This may stem from a read error, because a much larger clone lies one nucleotide away. V and J are TRBV13 and TRBJ2-5, with unresolved D. Germline V gives CDR1 PRHDT, CDR2 FYEKMQ (reference sequence). The CDR3 spans 11 residues. CDR3 nucleotide sequence: TGTGTCAGCAGCATAGAAGAGACCCAGTACTTC. Protein sequence: CVSSIEETQYF.

This clonotype was counted a few times. The genes are TRBV10-2 and TRBJ1-1; no definite D call. The CDR3 totals 16 residues. V was shortened by 2 bases and J by 2 bases, with 15 bases between the two germline ends. Per the germline V gene, CDR1 is WSHSY and CDR2 is SAAADI. The CDR3 reads CASSEGRARSNTEAFF. The CDR3 DNA is TGCGCCAGCAGTGAGGGGAGGGCCAGATCAAACACTGAAGCTTTCTTT.

In this sample, this clonotype turned up many times. The rearrangement uses TRBV6-5 and TRBJ2-7; maybe TRBD1 (6 bases). With 0 bases removed from V and 3 bases from J, the gap between germline ends came to 9 bases. Per germline, CDR1 MNHEY and CDR2 SVGAGI. The CDR3 spans 14 residues. The chain's CDR3 is CASSYSKGGYEQYF. CDR3 sequence (DNA): TGTGCCAGCAGTTACTCGAAAGGGGGCTACGAGCAGTACTTC.

For this clonotype: A junction boundary mismatches the germline segment, possibly from a read error. This chain links TRBV7-6 with TRBJ2-7; tentative D call: TRBD2 (6 bases). CDR3 length: 16 residues. CDR1 and CDR2 from the germline V gene are SGHVS and FNYEAQ. The CDR3 DNA sequence: TGTGTCAGCAGCTTAGGAGGGGCCCCGGGGGACTACGAGCAGTACTTC. It specifies CVSSLGGAPGDYEQYF.

In this sample, this clonotype turned up a few times. The V and J genes are TRBV19 and TRBJ1-6; D gene ambiguous. The ends were cut back, 5 bases at V and 7 bases at J, with 12 bases in the middle. Germline V lookup: CDR1 LNHDA, CDR2 SQIVND (reference sequence). The CDR3 has 14 residues. The CDR3 nucleotides are TGTGCCAGTAGTCCTATGGGAGGAAATTCACCCCTCCACTTT. Amino acids: CASSPMGGNSPLHF.

The chain links TRBV20-1 to TRBJ2-7; no firm D call. Per the germline V gene, CDR1 is DFQATT and CDR2 is SNEGSKA (reference sequence). This CDR3 contains 12 residues. Trimming pared 1 base from V and 2 bases from J, leaving 6 bases between. CDR3 bases: TGCAGTGCTAGAGTCATAACCTACGAGCAGTACTTC. Its translation: CSARVITYEQYF.

Note on this clonotype: It may be a read error: a sequence one base away is much more abundant. This rearrangement joins TRBV13 to TRBJ2-3; D tentatively fits TRBD1 or TRBD2 (5 bases each). This CDR3 has 14 residues. The V gene's germline CDR1 is PRHDT and CDR2 FYEKMQ (reference sequence). V lost 3 bases to trimming and J lost 4 bases, with 11 bases between them. CDR3 amino acids: CASSFDSSADTQYF. In DNA, the CDR3 is TGTGCCAGCAGCTTCGACAGTAGCGCAGATACGCAGTATTTT.

On this clonotype: This may come from a read error, since a much larger clone is one base off. The rearrangement joins TRBV23-1 to TRBJ2-4, with D perhaps matching TRBD2 (6 bases). Being an ORF, TRBV23-1 has a function that is uncertain. V gave up 4 bases and J gave up 3 bases, with 13 bases separating them. CDR3 length equals 15 residues. This CDR3 is CASSPPGVDKNIQYF. CDR3 DNA: TGCGCCAGCAGTCCCCCGGGGGTTGACAAAAACATTCAGTACTTC.

This clonotype has a count of ten or more. This chain links TRBV7-3 with TRBJ2-3, with TRBD1 as a possible D gene (7 bases). Germline V gene sequence: CDR1 SGHTA, CDR2 FQGTGA. This CDR3 is 15 amino acids long. Trimming took off 2 bases at V and 1 base at J, with 10 bases between the two ends. The chain's CDR3 is CASSLGGTGTDTQYF. The DNA for the CDR3 is TGTGCCAGCAGCTTAGGGGGGACAGGCACAGATACGCAGTATTTT. Drawing the rest from reference TRBV7-3 and TRBJ2-3, the complete variable domain is GAGVSQTPSNKVTEKGKYVELRCDPISGHTALYWYRQSLGQGPEFLIYFQGTGAADDSGLPNDRFFAVRPEGSVSTLKIQRTERGDSAVYLCASSLGGTGTDTQYFGPGTRLTVL.

With respect to this clonotype: This clone may be a read error of a much larger clone one base away. The chain joins TRBV5-6 to TRBJ2-2; D is perhaps TRBD1 or TRBD2 (6 bases each). CDR1 SGHDT and CDR2 YYEEEE come from the germline V gene. CDR3 length: 13 residues. CDR3 coding DNA: TGTGCCGGCAGCTGGGGGGCCCCCGGGGAGCTGTTTTTT. Translation gives CAGSWGAPGELFF. The entire variable domain, with the rest obtained from reference TRBV5-6 and TRBJ2-2, is as follows: DAGVTQSPTHLIKTRGQQVTLRCSPKSGHDTVSWYQQALGQGPQFIFQYYEEEERQRGNFPDRFSGHQFPNYSSELNVNALLLGDSALYLCAGSWGAPGELFFGEGSRLTVL.

This clonotype turned up a few times. The chain uses TRBV20-1 and TRBJ1-4, with D unresolved. The germline V and J ends were trimmed by 0 bases and 12 bases, with 20 bases remaining between them. Germline V lookup: CDR1 DFQATT, CDR2 SNEGSKA (reference sequence). CDR3 length equals 15 residues. The CDR3 loop reads CSARDSTKGQEELFF. DNA for the CDR3: TGCAGTGCTAGAGATTCAACCAAGGGCCAGGAAGAACTGTTTTTT.

The J gene is TRBJ2-3, the V gene TRBV30; D is unresolved. V was trimmed by 4 bases and J by 4 bases, leaving 9 bases between them. The CDR3 has 12 amino acids. Germline CDR1 and CDR2: GTSNPN and SVGIG (reference sequence). The CDR3 DNA sequence: TGTGCCTGGAATGTCCCCCCAGATACGCAGTATTTT. This encodes CAWNVPPDTQYF.

The table lists this clonotype with many counts. This sequence joins TRBV19 and TRBJ2-1, with 8 bases matching TRBD2. Germline V gene lookup returns CDR1 LNHDA and CDR2 SQIVND (reference sequence). V trimming: 1 base; J trimming: 5 bases; junction bases outside the gene matches: 1. The CDR3 is 14 amino acids. In nucleotides, the CDR3 is TGTGCCAGTAGTATAGTAGCGGGGAACAATGAGCAGTTCTTC. Its protein is CASSIVAGNNEQFF.

In its sample, this clonotype was seen many times. The V call is TRBV20-1, the J call TRBJ2-7; the match to TRBD2 covers 11 bases. The CDR3 has 15 residues. CDR1 is DFQATT and CDR2 is SNEGSKA in the germline V gene (reference sequence). V lost 5 bases, J lost 3 bases, and 9 bases stayed unmatched. The CDR3 is CSALLGLAGYYEQYF. CDR3 coding DNA: TGCAGTGCTCTCTTAGGACTAGCGGGCTACTACGAGCAGTACTTC.

This clonotype came up a few times. The V call is TRBV7-2, the J call TRBJ2-7; 8 positions match TRBD2. V shed 4 bases and J 0 bases; nucleotides not matched to a gene: 8. The CDR3 covers 16 residues. The V gene's germline CDR1 is SGHTA and CDR2 FQGNSA. CDR3: CASSSQASGSSYEQYF. CDR3 coding DNA: TGTGCCAGCAGCTCGCAGGCCAGCGGGAGCTCCTACGAGCAGTACTTC.

The table lists this clonotype with many counts. J is TRBJ2-7 and V is TRBV11-1, with 11 nucleotides matching TRBD1. V was pared by 5 bases and J by 4 bases, with 7 bases of the junction left unmatched. From germline, CDR1 is SGHAT and CDR2 FQDESV (reference sequence). The CDR3 is made up of 15 amino acids. CDR3 sequence: CASSIGQGAGYEQYF. The CDR3 DNA reads TGTGCCAGCAGCATCGGACAGGGGGCTGGATACGAGCAGTACTTC.

This clonotype was seen repeatedly, ten times or more. The rearrangement uses TRBV12-3 or TRBV12-4 and TRBJ2-7; no firm D call. The V end was cut by 2 bases, the J end by 2 bases, with 7 bases between. This CDR3 contains 13 residues. The CDR3 DNA follows: TGTGCCAGCAGTTTAACCCAGCCCTACGAGCAGTACTTC. Translated, it gives CASSLTQPYEQYF.

The rearrangement uses TRBV20-1 and TRBJ2-7; no definite D call. The CDR3 is 15 amino acids. The germline gives CDR1 DFQATT, CDR2 SNEGSKA (reference sequence). The germline V and J ends were trimmed by 0 bases and 5 bases, with 17 bases remaining between them. In nucleotides, the CDR3 is TGCAGTGCTAGAGACAGACTTATAAGCAGCGACGAGCAGTACTTC. It codes for CSARDRLISSDEQYF.

This clonotype was detected a few times. This chain joins TRBV20-1 and TRBJ1-4; D might be TRBD1 (5 bases). Germline V lookup: CDR1 DFQATT, CDR2 SNEGSKA (reference sequence). The CDR3 extends over 15 amino acids. V lost 0 bases, J lost 8 bases, and 16 bases lay in between. The CDR3 here is CSARDPQGGSEKLFF. CDR3 DNA: TGCAGTGCTAGAGATCCGCAGGGTGGGAGCGAAAAACTGTTTTTT.

Points on this clonotype: One end of the junction does not line up with germline, which may come from a read error. The chain employs TRBV5-3 and TRBJ2-7; D not certain. TRBV5-3 is an open reading frame whose function is uncertain. The CDR3 runs to 14 residues. The CDR3 here is CASSLGNNHYEQYF. In DNA form, the CDR3 reads TGTGCCAGCAGCTTGGGAAACAACCACTACGAGCAGTACTTC.